This is a list of T cell receptor beta chains from one sample in a study of blood T cell repertoires in COVID-19. TCRdb keeps only in-frame clones here, not all; method: immunoSEQ multiplex PCR. The repertoire consists of around 80,000 clones, with around nine tenths occurring once and the leading ten covering less than 0.65%. Sequencing was done on a sample of peripheral blood. These receptors all come from a man between 60 and 75 years old with acute or convalescent COVID-19. Each CDR3 is given with its conserved first and last residue. D genes are given only for firm matches. Part of the rows lack a size; the others show once, few, many or a class for expanded clones.

D gene | clone size | J gene | V gene | CDR3 DNA | CDR3 protein
TRBD1 | - | TRBJ1-3 | TRBV6-5 | TGTGCCAGCAGTTACTCAACAGGGGGTGGAAACACCATATATTTT | CASSYSTGGGNTIYF
- | - | TRBJ1-5 | TRBV29-1 | TGCAGCGTCCAATCGGGGACAAGCAATCAGCCCCAGCATTTT | CSVQSGTSNQPQHF
TRBD1 | - | TRBJ1-2 | TRBV14 | TGTGCCAGCAGCCAAGCGACAGGGCGAGGCTACACCTTC | CASSQATGRGYTF
TRBD1 | - | TRBJ2-1 | TRBV27 | TGTGCCAGCAGGCAGACAGGGTCCAATGAGCAGTTCTTC | CASRQTGSNEQFF
- | - | TRBJ2-5 | TRBV27 | TGTGCCAGCAGTGCGAACAGGGATCGGACCCAGTACTTC | CASSANRDRTQYF
- | - | TRBJ1-1 | TRBV6-5 | TGTGCCAGCAGCTCTACGACAGGATACACTGAAGCTTTCTTT | CASSSTTGYTEAFF
- | - | TRBJ2-7 | TRBV24-1 | TGTGCCACCAGTGATTTAGCTGGCGAGCAGTACTTC | CATSDLAGEQYF
TRBD2 | once | TRBJ2-7 | TRBV19 | TGTGCCAGTAGTATTGGAGCGGGAGAGGTCTACGAGCAGTACTTC | CASSIGAGEVYEQYF
TRBD1 | - | TRBJ2-7 | TRBV11-1 | TGTGCCAGCAGCTTGGACACAGGGGTTTACTACGAGCAGTACTTC | CASSLDTGVYYEQYF
- | - | TRBJ2-1 | TRBV12-3/TRBV12-4 | TGTGCCAGCAGTTTAATCGTCGAGCAGTTCTTC | CASSLIVEQFF
- | - | TRBJ2-7 | TRBV6-2/TRBV6-3 | TGTGCCAGCAGTTACTTGGAGGGGTCCTACGAGCAGTACTTC | CASSYLEGSYEQYF
- | - | TRBJ1-2 | TRBV19 | TGTGCCAGTAGTTCGGGTGGCTATGGCTACACCTTC | CASSSGGYGYTF
- | - | TRBJ2-3 | TRBV15 | TGTGCCACCAGCAGAGATGGGCCCCTAATATTAATCCGGAGGGGGCAGTATTTT | CATSRDGPLILIRRGQYF
TRBD2 | - | TRBJ2-3 | TRBV6-2/TRBV6-3 | TGTGCCAGCAGTTACTCGAGAGGGAGCGGGGGGATTCCTGATACGCAGTATTTT | CASSYSRGSGGIPDTQYF
TRBD2 | - | TRBJ2-1 | TRBV6-2/TRBV6-3 | TGTGCCAGCAGTTACTCGATCGGGGGGGAGAGCGATGAGCAGTTCTTC | CASSYSIGGESDEQFF
TRBD2 | - | TRBJ2-5 | TRBV5-1 | TGCGCCAGCAGCCCAAGTGTGGGGGGGGGACAAGAGACCCAGTACTTC | CASSPSVGGGQETQYF
- | - | TRBJ2-1 | TRBV5-8 | TGTGCCAGCAGCCTAGTGGTTGGTTTGGCTGAGCAGTTCTTC | CASSLVVGLAEQFF
TRBD2 | - | TRBJ2-2 | TRBV27 | TGTGCCAGCAGTTACCCCCCGGGACTAGGGAGCACCGGGGAGCTGTTTTTT | CASSYPPGLGSTGELFF
- | - | TRBJ1-5 | TRBV5-1 | TGCGCCAGCAGCCCGAACCCCGGGGGGGATCAGCCCCAGCATTTT | CASSPNPGGDQPQHF